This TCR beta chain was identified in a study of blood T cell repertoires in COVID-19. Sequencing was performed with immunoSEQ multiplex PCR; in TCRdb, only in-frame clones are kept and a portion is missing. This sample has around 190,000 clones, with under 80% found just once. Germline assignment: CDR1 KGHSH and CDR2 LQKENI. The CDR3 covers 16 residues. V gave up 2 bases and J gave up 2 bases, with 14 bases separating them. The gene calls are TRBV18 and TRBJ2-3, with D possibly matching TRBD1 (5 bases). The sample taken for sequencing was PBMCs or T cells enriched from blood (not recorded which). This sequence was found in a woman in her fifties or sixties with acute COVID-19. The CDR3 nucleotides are TGTGCCAGCTCACCAGCCCGACAGTTTTACACAGATACGCAGTATTTT. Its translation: CASSPARQFYTDTQYF.